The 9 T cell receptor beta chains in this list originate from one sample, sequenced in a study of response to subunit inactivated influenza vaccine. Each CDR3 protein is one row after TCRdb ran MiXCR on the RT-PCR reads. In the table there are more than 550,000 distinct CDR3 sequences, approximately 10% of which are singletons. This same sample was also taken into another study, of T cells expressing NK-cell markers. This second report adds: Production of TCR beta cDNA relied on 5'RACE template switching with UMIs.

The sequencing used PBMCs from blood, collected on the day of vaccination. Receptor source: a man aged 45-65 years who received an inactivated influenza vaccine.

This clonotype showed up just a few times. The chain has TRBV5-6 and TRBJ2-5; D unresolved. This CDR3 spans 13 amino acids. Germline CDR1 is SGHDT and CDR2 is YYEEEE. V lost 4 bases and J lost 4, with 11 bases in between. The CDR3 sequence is CASSNGVAETQYF. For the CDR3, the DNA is TGTGCCAGCAGCAATGGGGTCGCAGAGACCCAGTACTTC.

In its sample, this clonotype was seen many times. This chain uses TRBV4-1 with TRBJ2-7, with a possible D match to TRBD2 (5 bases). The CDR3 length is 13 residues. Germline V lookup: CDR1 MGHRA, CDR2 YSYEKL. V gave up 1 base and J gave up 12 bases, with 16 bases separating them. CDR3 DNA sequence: TGCGCCAGCAGCCAAGGCCGGACTTCCCCCCGGTACTTC. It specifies CASSQGRTSPRYF.

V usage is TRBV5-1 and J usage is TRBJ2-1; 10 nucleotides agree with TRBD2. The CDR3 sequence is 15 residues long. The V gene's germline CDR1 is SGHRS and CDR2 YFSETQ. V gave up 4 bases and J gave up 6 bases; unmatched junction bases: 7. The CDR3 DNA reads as TGCGCCAGCAGCCTGAGAGCGGGAGGGTCCAATGAGCAGTTCTTC. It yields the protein CASSLRAGGSNEQFF.

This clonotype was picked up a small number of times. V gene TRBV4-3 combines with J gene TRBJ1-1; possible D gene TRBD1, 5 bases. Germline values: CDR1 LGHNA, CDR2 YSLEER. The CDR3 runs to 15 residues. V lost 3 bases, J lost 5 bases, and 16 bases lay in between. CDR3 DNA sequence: TGCGCCAGCAGCCAGAACTTGGGGGGAGGTACTGAAGCTTTCTTT. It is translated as CASSQNLGGGTEAFF.

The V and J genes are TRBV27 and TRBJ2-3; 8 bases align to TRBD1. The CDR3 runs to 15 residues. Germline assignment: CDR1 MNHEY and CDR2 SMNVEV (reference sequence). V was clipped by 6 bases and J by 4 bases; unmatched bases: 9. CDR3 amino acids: CASSNEDRVADTQYF. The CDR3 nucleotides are TGTGCCAGCAGCAACGAGGACAGGGTAGCAGATACGCAGTATTTT.

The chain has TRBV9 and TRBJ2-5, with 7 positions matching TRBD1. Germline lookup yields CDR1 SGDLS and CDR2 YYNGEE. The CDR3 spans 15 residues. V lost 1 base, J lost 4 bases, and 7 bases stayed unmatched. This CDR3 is CASSVSDRELETQYF. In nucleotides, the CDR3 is TGTGCCAGCAGCGTAAGTGACAGGGAGTTAGAGACCCAGTACTTC.

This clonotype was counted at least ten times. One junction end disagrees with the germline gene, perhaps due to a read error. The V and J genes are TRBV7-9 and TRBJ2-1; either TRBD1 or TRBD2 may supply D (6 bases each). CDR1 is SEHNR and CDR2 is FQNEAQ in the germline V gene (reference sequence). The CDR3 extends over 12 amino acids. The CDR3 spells CASRGGGNEQFF. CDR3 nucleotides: TGCGCCAGCAGAGGAGGGGGTAATGAGCAGTTCTTC. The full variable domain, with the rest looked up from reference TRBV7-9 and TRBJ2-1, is DTGVSQNPRHKITKRGQNVTFRCDPISEHNRLYWYRQTLGQGPEFLTYFQNEAQLEKSRLLSDRFSAERPKGSFSTLEIQRTEQGDSAMYLCASRGGGNEQFFGPGTRLTVL.

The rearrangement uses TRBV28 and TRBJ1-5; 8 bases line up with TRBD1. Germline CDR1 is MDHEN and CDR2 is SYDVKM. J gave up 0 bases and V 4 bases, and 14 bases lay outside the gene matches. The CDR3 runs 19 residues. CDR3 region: CASSSLDRVEVLSNQPQHF. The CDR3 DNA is TGTGCCAGCAGTTCCCTGGACAGGGTTGAGGTGCTTAGCAATCAGCCCCAGCATTTT. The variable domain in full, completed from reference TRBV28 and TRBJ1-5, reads DVKVTQSSRYLVKRTGEKVFLECVQDMDHENMFWYRQDPGLGLRLIYFSYDVKMKEKGDIPEGYSVSREKKERFSLILESASTNQTSMYLCASSSLDRVEVLSNQPQHFGDGTRLSIL.

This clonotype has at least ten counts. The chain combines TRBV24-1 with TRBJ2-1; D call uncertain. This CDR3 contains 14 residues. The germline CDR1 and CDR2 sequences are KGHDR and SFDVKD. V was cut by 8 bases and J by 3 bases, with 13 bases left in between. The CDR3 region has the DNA TGTGCCACCAACGTCGGAGCTGACTACAATGAGCAGTTCTTC. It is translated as CATNVGADYNEQFF.